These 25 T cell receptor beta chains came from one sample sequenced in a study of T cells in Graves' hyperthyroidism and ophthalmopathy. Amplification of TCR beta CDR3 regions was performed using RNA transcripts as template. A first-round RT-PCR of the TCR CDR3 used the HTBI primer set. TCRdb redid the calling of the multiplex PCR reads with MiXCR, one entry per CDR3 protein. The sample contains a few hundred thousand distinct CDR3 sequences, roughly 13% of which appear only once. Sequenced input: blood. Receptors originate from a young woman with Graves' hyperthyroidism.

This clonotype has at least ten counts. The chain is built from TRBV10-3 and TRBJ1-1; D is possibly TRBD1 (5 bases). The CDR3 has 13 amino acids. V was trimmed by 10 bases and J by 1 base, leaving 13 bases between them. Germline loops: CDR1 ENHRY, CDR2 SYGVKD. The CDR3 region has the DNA TGTGCCACACGGGACGGAAAGAACACTGAAGCTTTCTTT. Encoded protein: CATRDGKNTEAFF.

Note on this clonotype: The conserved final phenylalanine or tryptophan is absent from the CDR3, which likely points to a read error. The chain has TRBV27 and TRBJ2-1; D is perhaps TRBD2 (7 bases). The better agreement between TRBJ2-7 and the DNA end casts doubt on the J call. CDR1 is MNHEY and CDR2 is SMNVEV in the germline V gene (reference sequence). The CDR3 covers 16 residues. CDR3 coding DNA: TGTGCCAGCAGTTCCCTAAGTAGGGGGAGGGCTGGGGAGCAGTACCTC. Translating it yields CASSSLSRGRAGEQYL.

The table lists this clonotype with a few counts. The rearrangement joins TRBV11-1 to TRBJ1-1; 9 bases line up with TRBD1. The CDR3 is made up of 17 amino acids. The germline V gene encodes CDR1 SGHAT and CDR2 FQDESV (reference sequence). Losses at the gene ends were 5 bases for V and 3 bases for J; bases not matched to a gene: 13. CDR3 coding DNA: TGTGCCAGCAGCACGGGACAGGGCGGCTGGGGGGACACTGAAGCTTTCTTT. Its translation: CASSTGQGGWGDTEAFF.

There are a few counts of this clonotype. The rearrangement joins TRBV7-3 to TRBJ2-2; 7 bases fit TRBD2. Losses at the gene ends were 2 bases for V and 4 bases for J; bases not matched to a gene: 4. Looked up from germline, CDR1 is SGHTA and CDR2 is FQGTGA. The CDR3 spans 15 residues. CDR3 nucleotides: TGTGCCAGCAGCTTAGATGGCGGGAGCACCGGGGAGCTGTTTTTT. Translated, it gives CASSLDGGSTGELFF.

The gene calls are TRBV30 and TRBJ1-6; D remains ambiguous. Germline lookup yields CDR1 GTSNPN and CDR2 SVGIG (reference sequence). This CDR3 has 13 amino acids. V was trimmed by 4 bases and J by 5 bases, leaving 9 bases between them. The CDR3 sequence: CAWTAQNNSPLHF. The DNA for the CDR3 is TGTGCCTGGACGGCCCAGAATAATTCACCCCTCCACTTT.

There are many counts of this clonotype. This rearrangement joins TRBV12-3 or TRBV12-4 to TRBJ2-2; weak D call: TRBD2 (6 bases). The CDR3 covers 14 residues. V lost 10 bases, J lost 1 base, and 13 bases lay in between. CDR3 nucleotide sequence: TGTGCCATACCGGGAGAGGAGAACACCGGGGAGCTGTTTTTT. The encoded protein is CAIPGEENTGELFF.

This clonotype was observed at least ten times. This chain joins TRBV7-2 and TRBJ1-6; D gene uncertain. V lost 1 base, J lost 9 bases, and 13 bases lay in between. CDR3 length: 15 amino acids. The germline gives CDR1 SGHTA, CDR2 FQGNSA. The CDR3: CASSLEEVGISPLHF. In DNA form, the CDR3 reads TGTGCCAGCAGCTTAGAAGAGGTTGGCATTTCACCCCTCCACTTT.

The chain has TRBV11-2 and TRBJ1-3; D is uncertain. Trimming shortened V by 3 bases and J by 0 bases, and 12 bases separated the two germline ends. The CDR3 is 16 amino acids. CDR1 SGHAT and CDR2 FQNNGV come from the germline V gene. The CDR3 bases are TGTGCCAGCAGCTTCGAGGGCACCCTCTCTGGAAACACCATATATTTT. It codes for CASSFEGTLSGNTIYF.

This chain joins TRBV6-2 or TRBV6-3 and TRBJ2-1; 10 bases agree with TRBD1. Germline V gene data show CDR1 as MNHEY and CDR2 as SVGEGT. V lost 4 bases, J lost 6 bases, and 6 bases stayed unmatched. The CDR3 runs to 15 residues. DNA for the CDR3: TGTGCCAGCAGTTTCGGACAGGGGGTTAGCAATGAGCAGTTCTTC. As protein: CASSFGQGVSNEQFF.

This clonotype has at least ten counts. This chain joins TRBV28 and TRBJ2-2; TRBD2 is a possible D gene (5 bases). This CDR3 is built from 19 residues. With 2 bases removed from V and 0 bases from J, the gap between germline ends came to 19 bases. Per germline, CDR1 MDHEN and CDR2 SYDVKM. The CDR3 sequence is CASSLGAYSKRANTGELFF. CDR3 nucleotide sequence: TGTGCCAGCAGTTTAGGAGCTTACTCGAAGAGGGCGAACACCGGGGAGCTGTTTTTT.

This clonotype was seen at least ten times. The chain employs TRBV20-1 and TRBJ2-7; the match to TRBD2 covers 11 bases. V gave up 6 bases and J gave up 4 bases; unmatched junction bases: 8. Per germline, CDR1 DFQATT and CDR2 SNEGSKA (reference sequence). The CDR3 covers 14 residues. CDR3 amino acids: CSATGTSGLYEQYF. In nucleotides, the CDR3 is TGCAGTGCAACCGGGACTAGCGGACTATACGAGCAGTACTTC.

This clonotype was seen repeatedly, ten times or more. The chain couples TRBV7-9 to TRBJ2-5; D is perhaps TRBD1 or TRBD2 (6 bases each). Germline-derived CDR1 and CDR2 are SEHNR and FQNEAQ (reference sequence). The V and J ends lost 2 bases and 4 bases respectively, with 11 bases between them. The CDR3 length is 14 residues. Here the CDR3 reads CASSLSGARETQYF. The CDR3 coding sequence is TGTGCCAGCAGCTTATCGGGGGCCCGAGAGACCCAGTACTTC. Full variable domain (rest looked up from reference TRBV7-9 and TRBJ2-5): DTGVSQNPRHKITKRGQNVTFRCDPISEHNRLYWYRQTLGQGPEFLTYFQNEAQLEKSRLLSDRFSAERPKGSFSTLEIQRTEQGDSAMYLCASSLSGARETQYFGPGTRLLVL.

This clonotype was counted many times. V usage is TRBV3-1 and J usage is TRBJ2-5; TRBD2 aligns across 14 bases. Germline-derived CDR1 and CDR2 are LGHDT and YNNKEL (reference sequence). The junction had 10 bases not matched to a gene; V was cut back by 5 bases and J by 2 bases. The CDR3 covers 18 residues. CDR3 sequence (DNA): TGTGCCAGCAGCTTCCGACTAGCGGGGGGGCCGGGGCAAGAGACCCAGTACTTC. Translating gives CASSFRLAGGPGQETQYF.

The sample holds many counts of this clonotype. The CDR3 coding sequence is TGCGCCAGCAGCTTGTGGGTTGCAGGCATAAACACTGAAGCTTTCTTT. This encodes CASSLWVAGINTEAFF. The chain recombines TRBV5-1 with TRBJ1-1; no firm D call. Germline-derived CDR1 and CDR2 are SGHRS and YFSETQ. The CDR3 loop spans 16 amino acids. V was clipped by 1 base and J by 2 bases, with 15 bases between them.

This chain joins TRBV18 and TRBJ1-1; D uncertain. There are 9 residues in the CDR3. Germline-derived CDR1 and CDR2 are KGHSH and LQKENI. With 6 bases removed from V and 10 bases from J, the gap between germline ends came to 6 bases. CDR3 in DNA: TGTGCCAGCTCTCCAGGAGCTTTCTTT. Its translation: CASSPGAFF.

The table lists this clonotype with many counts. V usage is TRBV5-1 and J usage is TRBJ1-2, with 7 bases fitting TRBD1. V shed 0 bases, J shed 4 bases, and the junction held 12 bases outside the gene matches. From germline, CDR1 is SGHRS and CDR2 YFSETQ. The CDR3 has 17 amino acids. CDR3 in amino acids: CASSLEGDSVRFYGYTF. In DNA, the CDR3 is TGCGCCAGCAGCTTGGAAGGGGACAGCGTTAGATTCTATGGCTACACCTTC.

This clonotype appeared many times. The DNA for the CDR3 is TGTGCCAGCAGTCCAGAGTCCTATGGCTACACCTTC. It specifies CASSPESYGYTF. J is TRBJ1-2 and V is TRBV12-3 or TRBV12-4; D is ambiguous. V lost 5 bases, J lost 4 bases, and 8 bases lay in between. The CDR3 loop spans 12 amino acids.

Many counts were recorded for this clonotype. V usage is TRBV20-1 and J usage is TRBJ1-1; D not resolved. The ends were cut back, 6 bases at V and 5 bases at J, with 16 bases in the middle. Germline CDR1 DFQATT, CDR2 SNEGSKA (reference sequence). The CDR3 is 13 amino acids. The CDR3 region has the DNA TGCAGTGCCCGAGTTGGGGTGGGGACTGAAGCTTTCTTT. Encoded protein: CSARVGVGTEAFF.

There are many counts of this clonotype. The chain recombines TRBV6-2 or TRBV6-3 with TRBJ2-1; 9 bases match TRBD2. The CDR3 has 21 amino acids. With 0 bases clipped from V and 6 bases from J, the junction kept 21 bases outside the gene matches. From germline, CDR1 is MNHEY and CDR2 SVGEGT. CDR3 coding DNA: TGTGCCAGCAGTTACTCGAAATTGGGTTCGGGTGCAGCTAGCGGGATCAATGAGCAGTTCTTC. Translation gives CASSYSKLGSGAASGINEQFF.

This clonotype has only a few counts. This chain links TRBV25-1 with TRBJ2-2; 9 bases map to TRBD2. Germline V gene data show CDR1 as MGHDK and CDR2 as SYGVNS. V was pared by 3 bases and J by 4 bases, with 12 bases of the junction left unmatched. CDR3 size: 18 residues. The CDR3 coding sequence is TGTGCCAGCAGTGACCTGTTAGCGGGAGTCTGGGGCACCGGGGAGCTGTTTTTT. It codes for CASSDLLAGVWGTGELFF.

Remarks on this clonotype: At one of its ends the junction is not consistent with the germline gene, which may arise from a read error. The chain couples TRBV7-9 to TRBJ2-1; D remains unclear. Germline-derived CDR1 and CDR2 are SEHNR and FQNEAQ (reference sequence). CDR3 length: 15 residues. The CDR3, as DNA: TGTGCCTGCAGCTTAGGCGAAAGCTCCTACAATGAGCAGTTCTTC. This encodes CACSLGESSYNEQFF.

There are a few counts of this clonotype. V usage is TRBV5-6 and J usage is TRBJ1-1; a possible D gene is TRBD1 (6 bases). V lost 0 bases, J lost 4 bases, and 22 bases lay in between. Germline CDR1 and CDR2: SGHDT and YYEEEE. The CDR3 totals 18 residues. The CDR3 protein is CASSLVVGGPLRSTEAFF. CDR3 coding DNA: TGTGCCAGCAGCTTGGTAGTGGGGGGCCCTCTGAGGAGCACTGAAGCTTTCTTT.

The CDR3 loop is CASSLVPDINQPQHF. For the CDR3, the DNA is TGTGCCAGCAGTTTGGTCCCGGACATCAATCAGCCCCAGCATTTT. The rearrangement joins TRBV28 to TRBJ1-5; D perhaps matches TRBD1 (5 bases). V gave up 3 bases and J gave up 3 bases, with 12 bases separating them. The CDR3 length is 15 residues. Germline-derived CDR1 and CDR2 are MDHEN and SYDVKM.

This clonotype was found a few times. The CDR3 region has the DNA TGTGCCTGGAGTGCGCGCGGGAACGAGCAGTACTTC. Amino acid sequence: CAWSARGNEQYF. J is TRBJ2-7 and V is TRBV30, with D possibly matching TRBD2 (6 bases). Germline V gives CDR1 GTSNPN, CDR2 SVGIG (reference sequence). There are 12 residues in the CDR3. The V end lost 1 base, the J end lost 5 bases, and 9 bases lay between the germline ends. Full variable domain (outside the CDR3, taken from reference TRBV30 and TRBJ2-7): SQTIHQWPATLVQPVGSPLSLECTVEGTSNPNLYWYRQAAGRGLQLLFYSVGIGQISSEVPQNLSASRPQDRQFILSSKKLLLSDSGFYLCAWSARGNEQYFGPGTRLTVT.

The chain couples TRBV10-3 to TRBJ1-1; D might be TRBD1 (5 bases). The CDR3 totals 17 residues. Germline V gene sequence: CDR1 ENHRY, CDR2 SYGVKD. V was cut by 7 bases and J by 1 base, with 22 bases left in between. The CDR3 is CAITPRYGGGRNTEAFF. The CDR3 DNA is TGTGCCATCACTCCCCGATACGGGGGAGGAAGGAACACTGAAGCTTTCTTT.